This T cell receptor (beta chain) was identified during a study of blood T cell repertoires in COVID-19. Whole-study context: Sites across the United States, Italy and Spain contributed samples from acute and convalescent COVID-19. T cells, B-cell-depleted T cells, or PBMCs supplied cDNA or gDNA.

Under the authors' procedure: Reference gene primer amplification yielded estimated nucleated cell counts. Profiled with immunoSEQ multiplex PCR; TCRdb holds only in-frame clones, not every one. V, J and clone size reflect that table, while D and trimming were determined from the DNA. The sample records 150,000 or so clones, more than 90% being singletons. V lost 1 base, J lost 3 bases, and 7 bases lay in between. There are 14 residues in the CDR3. Germline assignment: CDR1 LGHNT and CDR2 FRNRAP. The sequence was collected from a man aged 60-69 years with active or convalescent COVID-19. Sequencing was done on a sample of peripheral blood. This chain connects TRBV12-5 to TRBJ2-1, with D tentatively TRBD2 (5 bases). Here the CDR3 DNA reads TGTGCTAGTGGTTTGGCTAGCAGCTACAATGAGCAGTTCTTC. It yields the protein CASGLASSYNEQFF.